These T cell receptor beta chains were read from a single sample in a study of T cells after yellow fever vaccination. TCRdb redid the calling of the 5' RACE reads with MiXCR, one entry per CDR3 protein. The top ten hold roughly 3% of the sample, which has about 120,000 distinct CDR3 sequences, 7.2% seen once. Sequenced material: CD4+ T cells sorted from PBMCs, taken about 41 days after the first yellow fever vaccination. These receptors all come from a man aged 18 to 29 who received the YFV17D yellow fever vaccine. CDR3s include the opening cysteine and the closing phenylalanine or tryptophan. A D gene is named only where the DNA matches it firmly. The size entry is marked missing in some rows and otherwise reads once, few, many or a size class.

j_call d_call v_call clone_size cdr3_nt cdr3_aa
TRBJ1-5 NA TRBV3-1 many TGTGCCAGCAGCCAAGGATTAGGTCAGCCCCAGCATTTT CASSQGLGQPQHF
TRBJ1-2 NA TRBV28 many TGTGCCAGCAGTTTAAGGCGGCAGCTCTATGGCTACACCTTC CASSLRRQLYGYTF
TRBJ2-4 TRBD1 TRBV29-1 many TGCAGCGGTCGACAGGGCTCCTTTGAAAACATTCAGTACTTC CSGRQGSFENIQYF
TRBJ2-1 NA TRBV4-1 many TGCGCCAGCAGCCGGTTAGGGACGGAAACCCTTTACAATGAGCAGTTCTTC CASSRLGTETLYNEQFF
TRBJ2-3 NA TRBV5-1 many TGCGCCAGCAGCTTGGACGGGAGCACAGATACGCAGTATTTT CASSLDGSTDTQYF
TRBJ1-5 NA TRBV5-1 many TGCGCCAGCGGGCAGGGCAGCAATCAGCCCCAGCATTTT CASGQGSNQPQHF
TRBJ2-7 NA TRBV10-3 many TGTGCCATCAGGATGACGGACTCCTACGAGCAGTACTTC CAIRMTDSYEQYF
TRBJ1-3 TRBD1 TRBV24-1 many TGTGCCACCGCTTCAGGACAGGGGGACACCATATATTTT CATASGQGDTIYF
TRBJ1-1 NA TRBV5-1 many TGCGCCAGCAGCTTGACCAGAAACACTGAAGCTTTCTTT CASSLTRNTEAFF
TRBJ2-5 TRBD1 TRBV5-4 few TGTGCCAGCAACAGGGGGCAAGAGACCCAGTACTTC CASNRGQETQYF
TRBJ2-1 NA TRBV20-1 many TGCAGTGCTCGGGTGGGGTTCGATGAGCAGTTCTTC CSARVGFDEQFF
TRBJ2-7 NA TRBV6-6 NA TGTGCCAGCCATCGCAAGGGTCGTTACGAGCAGTACTTC CASHRKGRYEQYF
TRBJ1-1 NA TRBV7-9 many TGTGCCAGCAGCCACCCCCCGGGGGCCGGAACTGAAGCTTTCTTT CASSHPPGAGTEAFF
TRBJ1-2 NA TRBV7-9 many TGTGCCGGAGAGGGGGGTCTCACCTTC CAGEGGLTF
TRBJ2-3 NA TRBV5-4 NA TGTGCCAGCAGCTTTAAGGGAGAGAATACGCAGTATTTT CASSFKGENTQYF
TRBJ2-7 NA TRBV12-3/TRBV12-4 many TGTGCCAGCAGTTGGACCACCTACGAGCAGTACTTC CASSWTTYEQYF
TRBJ2-3 NA TRBV7-2 few TGTGCCAGCAGCTCCGGGACTGGGGTCTGGGCGCAGTATTTT CASSSGTGVWAQYF
TRBJ2-5 NA TRBV5-1 many TGCGCCAGCTTCGCGGGGAGAGGGGCAGAGACCCAGTACTTC CASFAGRGAETQYF
TRBJ2-7 TRBD2 TRBV6-5 many TGTGCCAGCAGTTACTCAGCGGGGGGAGATACCTACGAGCAGTACTTC CASSYSAGGDTYEQYF
TRBJ2-3 NA TRBV7-6 few TGTGCCAGCAGCTTAGGGGGAGACAGATTCGAAACGCAGTATTTT CASSLGGDRFETQYF
TRBJ1-2 NA TRBV7-2 few TGTGCCAGCAGCTTAGCCCGACAGGCCCTTGGCTACACCTTC CASSLARQALGYTF
TRBJ1-6 NA TRBV7-2 many TGTGCCAGCTGCAAAGACATTCGGTCACCCCTCCACTTT CASCKDIRSPLHF
TRBJ2-2 NA TRBV7-9 many TGTGCCAGCGAAAGGGGGAACGCGAACACCGGGGAGCTGTTTTTT CASERGNANTGELFF
TRBJ1-1 NA TRBV6-5 many TGTGCCAGCAGTCGAGGGGCGAGCGGGACTGAAGCTTTCTTT CASSRGASGTEAFF
TRBJ1-1 NA TRBV4-2 many TGTGCCAGCAGCCAAGATAAGAGATCTGCGGGGGCCGGCACTGAAGCTTTCTTT CASSQDKRSAGAGTEAFF
TRBJ2-3 TRBD1 TRBV11-1 many TGTGCCAGCAGAAAAACAGGGGCGCAGGGTCCCGTCGCAGATACGCAGTATTTT CASRKTGAQGPVADTQYF
TRBJ2-3 NA TRBV29-1 many TGCAGCGTTGATAGGGGGAAGTCTACGCAGTATTTT CSVDRGKSTQYF
TRBJ2-2 NA TRBV5-1 many TGCGCCAGCAGCCCCTCCCCGGTCGGGGCGAACACCGGGGAGCTGTTTTTT CASSPSPVGANTGELFF
TRBJ2-2 TRBD1 TRBV5-6 many TGTGCCAGCAGCCCCCAAGACGACAGGGGGCTGTTTTTT CASSPQDDRGLFF
TRBJ2-5 NA TRBV7-2 many TGTGCCAGCAGCTTAGACGGTTTTGGGCATCAAGAGACCCAGTACTTC CASSLDGFGHQETQYF
TRBJ1-6 NA TRBV5-1 many TGCGCCAGCAGCTTGGATACAGATTCACCCCTCCACTTT CASSLDTDSPLHF
TRBJ2-1 NA TRBV5-6 few TGTGCCAGCAGCTTGGCCGGGCATGAGCAGTTCTTC CASSLAGHEQFF
TRBJ1-6 TRBD1 TRBV10-3 many TGTGCCATCGCGGGGGGGACAGGGAGGCATTCACCCCTCCACTTT CAIAGGTGRHSPLHF
TRBJ1-2 TRBD1 TRBV14 many TGTGCCAGCAGCCAAGCCGCAGGGGGTTATGGCTACACCTTC CASSQAAGGYGYTF
TRBJ2-5 TRBD2 TRBV27 many TGTGCCAGCAGTTTCCTCGGACTAGCGGGGCAGGAAGAGACCCAGTACTTC CASSFLGLAGQEETQYF
TRBJ2-5 TRBD2 TRBV7-2 many TGTGCCAGCAGCTTCGAGCGGGGGCAAGAGACCCAGTACTTC CASSFERGQETQYF
TRBJ2-1 NA TRBV2 NA TGTGCCAGCAGTGTCCTAGCTATTTATGAGCAGTTCTTC CASSVLAIYEQFF
TRBJ1-5 NA TRBV20-1 many TGCAGTGCTATTGGGGCGAGCAATCAGCCCCAGCATTTT CSAIGASNQPQHF
TRBJ2-2 NA TRBV7-2 many TGTGCCAGCAGCTCAGACTCGGGCGGGGAGCTGTTTTTT CASSSDSGGELFF
TRBJ1-1 NA TRBV4-2 many TGTGCCAGCAGCCAAGAACGGGGATCTGAAGCTTTCTTT CASSQERGSEAFF
TRBJ2-5 NA TRBV24-1 many TGTGCCACCAGTGATTTGCGGGACAGCGGGGAGACCCAGTACTTC CATSDLRDSGETQYF
TRBJ1-6 NA TRBV7-6 many TGTGCCAGCAGCGACACAGGAGAAGGTTCACCCCTCCACTTT CASSDTGEGSPLHF
TRBJ2-3 NA TRBV28 NA TGTGCCAGCAGTTTACTAGGGGGAGACACAGATACGCAGTATTTT CASSLLGGDTDTQYF
TRBJ1-2 NA TRBV5-5 few TGTGCCAGCGGGAGGGGATCCGGGGCCGCCGTTGTGGACACCTTC CASGRGSGAAVVDTF
TRBJ2-3 NA TRBV12-5 many TGTGCGGTTCCGGTAGATACGCAGTATTTT CAVPVDTQYF
TRBJ2-3 NA TRBV28 NA TGTGCCACGACCCCCGTCACAGATACGCAGTATTTT CATTPVTDTQYF
TRBJ1-1 NA TRBV9 many TGTGCCAGCAGCTTACCTCAGGGGGAAGCTTTCTTT CASSLPQGEAFF
TRBJ1-2 TRBD1 TRBV5-6 NA TGTGCCAGCAGCTTAGAAGGGACAGGTCGTGACTACACCTTC CASSLEGTGRDYTF
TRBJ2-2 NA TRBV30 many TGTGCCTGGAGTCGGCGGGGGCGAAGAACCGGGGAGCTGTTTTTT CAWSRRGRRTGELFF
TRBJ1-1 TRBD1 TRBV29-1 many TGCAGCGTTGAATCAGGGGGCACTGAAGCTTTCTTT CSVESGGTEAFF
TRBJ2-3 NA TRBV27 many TGTGCCAGCAGTTTAGAGTGGAAGCACCGGCCGGGAAAAAATACGCAGTATTTT CASSLEWKHRPGKNTQYF
TRBJ1-2 NA TRBV19 NA TGTGCCAGTAGTTCGGCAGACGGCCTGGGGGGCTACACCTTC CASSSADGLGGYTF
TRBJ1-6 NA TRBV18 NA TGTGCCAGCTCACCCCGGACCCGAGATTCACCCCTCCACTTT CASSPRTRDSPLHF